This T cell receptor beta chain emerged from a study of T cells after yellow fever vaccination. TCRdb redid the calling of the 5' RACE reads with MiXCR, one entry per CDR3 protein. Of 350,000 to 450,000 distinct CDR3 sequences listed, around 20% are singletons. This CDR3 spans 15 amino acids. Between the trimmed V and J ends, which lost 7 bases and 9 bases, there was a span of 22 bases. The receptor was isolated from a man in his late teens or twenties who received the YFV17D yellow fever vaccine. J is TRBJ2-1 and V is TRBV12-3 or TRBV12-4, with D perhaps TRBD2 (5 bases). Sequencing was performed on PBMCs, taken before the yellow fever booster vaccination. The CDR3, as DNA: TGTGCCAGCACAGCGGCCCGGGTCCATTTAGGTGAGCAGTTCTTC. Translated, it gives CASTAARVHLGEQFF.